These 32 T cell receptor beta chains share one sample of origin, sequenced in a study of blood T cell repertoires in COVID-19. TCRdb's copy holds only in-frame clones and misses some; the assay was immunoSEQ multiplex PCR. This repertoire shows fewer than 200,000 clones, 70% to 90% found once; its top ten account for approximately 8.2%. Input material: peripheral blood. These receptors were taken from a woman aged 80 or over with COVID-19, enrolled during active disease.

The J gene is TRBJ2-3, the V gene TRBV3-1 (or the pseudogene TRBV3-2); D remains ambiguous. Germline CDR1 LGHDT, CDR2 YNNKEL (reference sequence). The CDR3 consists of 12 residues. Trimming removed 0 bases at V and 12 bases at J, with 10 bases between. In DNA form, the CDR3 reads TGTGCCAGCAGCCAAGATCCCAGACATCAGTATTTT. Its protein is CASSQDPRHQYF.

V gene TRBV4-1 combines with J gene TRBJ1-5; 7 bases map to TRBD1. This CDR3 is built from 16 residues. Germline V gene lookup returns CDR1 MGHRA and CDR2 YSYEKL. V lost 1 base and J lost 6; bases outside the gene matches: 9. The CDR3 here is CASSQGPAGGIQPQHF. CDR3 in DNA: TGCGCCAGCAGCCAAGGTCCTGCAGGGGGAATTCAGCCCCAGCATTTT.

In its sample, this clone was seen once. The chain employs TRBV9 and TRBJ2-7, with 12 nucleotides matching TRBD2. Germline V CDR1 and CDR2: SGDLS, YYNGEE. This CDR3 contains 22 residues. J was trimmed by 6 bases and V by 4 bases; bases with no gene match: 29. This chain's CDR3 is CASSPQGIGSGLAGSGYVEQYF. CDR3 bases: TGTGCCAGCAGCCCCCAGGGCATCGGTTCTGGACTAGCGGGATCGGGGTACGTCGAGCAGTACTTC.

The chain combines TRBV5-1 with TRBJ1-4; the D gene is possibly TRBD1 (6 bases). CDR3 length equals 15 residues. The ends were cut back, 6 bases at V and 5 bases at J, with 17 bases in the middle. Germline V lookup: CDR1 SGHRS, CDR2 YFSETQ. In DNA form, the CDR3 reads TGCGCCAGCACCGGCCTAAGGCAGGGGAATGAAAAACTGTTTTTT. Protein product: CASTGLRQGNEKLFF.

This clone has only one observation. In DNA, the CDR3 is TGTGCCAGCAGCACTACTGGGGCCAACGTCCTGACTTTC. As protein: CASSTTGANVLTF. The chain employs TRBV7-3 and TRBJ2-6; no clear D gene. This CDR3 region has 13 residues. CDR1 SGHTA and CDR2 FQGTGA come from the germline V gene. Trimming stripped 5 bases from V and 2 bases from J, with 4 bases between.

In its sample, this clone was seen a few times. The chain has TRBV2 and TRBJ2-7; TRBD1 matches 9 bases. With 7 bases clipped from V and 5 bases from J, the junction kept 6 bases outside the gene matches. Germline CDR1 SNHLY, CDR2 FYNNEI. The CDR3 has 13 residues. The CDR3 region is CASIRDRAHEQYF. CDR3 DNA: TGTGCCAGCATTAGGGACAGGGCTCACGAGCAGTACTTC.

To note about this clone: The junction differs from germline at one of its ends, possibly a read error. The rearrangement joins TRBV7-7 to TRBJ2-7; 8 bases align to TRBD1. CDR3 length equals 14 residues. In germline, CDR1 is SSHAT, CDR2 FNYEAQ (reference sequence). The CDR3 protein is CASSPTGASYEQYF. In nucleotides, the CDR3 is TGTGCTAGCAGCCCGACAGGGGCCTCCTACGAGCAGTACTTC.

The chain combines TRBV20-1 with TRBJ2-7, with a weak D call TRBD2 (6 bases). The V gene lost 3 bases and the J gene lost 2 bases, with 29 bases spanning the gap. The CDR3 loop spans 19 amino acids. CDR1 and CDR2 (germline): DFQATT, SNEGSKA (reference sequence). The CDR3, as DNA: TGCAGTGCTAGTGGGCCACCAAGGGGTCAGATAGCGGTGGCCTACGAGCAGTACTTC. Encoded protein: CSASGPPRGQIAVAYEQYF.

The chain combines TRBV10-2 with TRBJ2-7, with 10 nucleotides matching TRBD2. Per germline, CDR1 WSHSY and CDR2 SAAADI. V was pared by 4 bases and J by 3 bases, with 15 bases of the junction left unmatched. The CDR3 totals 18 residues. CDR3 amino acids: CASSGAGRRAGGGYEQYF. As DNA, the CDR3 is TGCGCCAGCAGTGGTGCGGGGAGGAGAGCGGGAGGGGGCTACGAGCAGTACTTC.

The rearrangement joins TRBV19 to TRBJ1-6, with a weak D call TRBD1 (5 bases). The V gene's germline CDR1 is LNHDA and CDR2 SQIVND (reference sequence). The CDR3 totals 18 residues. Trimming left V 0 bases short and J 7 bases short, with 19 bases between. The chain's CDR3 is CASSIEARGNRGNSPLHF. CDR3 DNA sequence: TGTGCCAGTAGTATAGAAGCGAGAGGAAACCGGGGGAATTCACCCCTCCACTTT. Looking up the rest from reference TRBV19 and TRBJ1-6 gives the full variable domain: DGGITQSPKYLFRKEGQNVTLSCEQNLNHDAMYWYRQDPGQGLRLIYYSQIVNDFQKGDIAEGYSVSREKKESFPLTVTSAQKNPTAFYLCASSIEARGNRGNSPLHFGNGTRLTVT.

The chain links TRBV6-5 to TRBJ1-4; D is ambiguous. The germline gives CDR1 MNHEY, CDR2 SVGAGI. Deletions cut 6 bases from V and 5 bases from J, with 16 bases between. The CDR3 is 15 residues long. The CDR3 protein is CASRGRHQLNEKLFF. In nucleotides, the CDR3 is TGTGCCAGCAGAGGGAGACACCAACTAAATGAAAAACTGTTTTTT.

The V gene is TRBV18, the J gene TRBJ2-5, with D maybe TRBD2 (5 bases). V dropped 5 bases and J dropped 1 base, with 14 bases sitting between them. Germline-derived CDR1 and CDR2 are KGHSH and LQKENI. This CDR3 has 15 amino acids. CDR3 amino acids: CASSTNSGTQETQYF. For the CDR3, the DNA is TGTGCCAGCTCAACTAACAGCGGAACCCAAGAGACCCAGTACTTC.

This chain links TRBV4-2 with TRBJ1-2; D is unresolved. This CDR3 has 16 residues. CDR1 is LGHNA, CDR2 YNFKEQ, per germline. The V end was cut by 0 bases, the J end by 2 bases, with 13 bases between. The chain's CDR3 is CASSQDLGLTNYGYTF. The CDR3 DNA sequence: TGTGCCAGCAGCCAAGATCTCGGACTCACCAACTATGGCTACACCTTC.

This clone was recorded once. The gene calls are TRBV6-2 or TRBV6-3 and TRBJ2-5; 8 bases agree with TRBD2. CDR1 MNHEY and CDR2 SVGEGT come from the germline V gene. V trimming: 6 bases; J trimming: 5 bases; junction bases outside the gene matches: 14. The CDR3 has 16 amino acids. CDR3 DNA sequence: TGTGCCAGCAGCCCTCCGCCGGGGGGGTATCACGAGACCCAGTACTTC. Translation gives CASSPPPGGYHETQYF.

The chain has TRBV14 and TRBJ2-3, with TRBD2 matching 14 bases. In germline, CDR1 is SGHDN, CDR2 FVKESK. V was clipped by 4 bases and J by 9 bases; unmatched bases: 3. The CDR3 runs to 14 residues. In DNA, the CDR3 is TGTGCCAGCAGCCGACTAGCGGGAGGGCGAACGCAGTATTTT. This sequence encodes CASSRLAGGRTQYF.

This clone was detected only a few times. V and J are TRBV2 and TRBJ2-7, with D possibly being TRBD1 (6 bases). In germline, CDR1 is SNHLY, CDR2 FYNNEI. The V end was cut by 9 bases, the J end by 3 bases, with 15 bases between. The CDR3 runs to 13 residues. CDR3 coding DNA: TGTGCCAGATCCTCCGGACAGCTCTACGAGCAGTACTTC. Residues: CARSSGQLYEQYF.

The chain recombines TRBV5-8 with TRBJ1-2; 7 bases map to TRBD1. From germline, CDR1 is SGHTS and CDR2 YDEGEE. The CDR3 has 13 amino acids. V lost 3 bases to trimming and J lost 8 bases; unmatched junction nucleotides: 7. The DNA of the CDR3 is TGTGCCAGCAGCTCCACAGGGGTGGGCGGCTACACCTTC. It codes for CASSSTGVGGYTF.

This chain links TRBV5-1 with TRBJ1-2, with TRBD1 identical over 11 bases. From germline, CDR1 is SGHRS and CDR2 YFSETQ. The CDR3 sequence is 16 residues long. V trimming: 8 bases; J trimming: 0 bases; junction bases outside the gene matches: 9. In DNA form, the CDR3 reads TGCGCCAGTCGTCCCGGGACAGGGGGGACTAACTATGGCTACACCTTC. Translated: CASRPGTGGTNYGYTF. Drawing the rest from reference TRBV5-1 and TRBJ1-2, the complete variable domain is KAGVTQTPRYLIKTRGQQVTLSCSPISGHRSVSWYQQTPGQGLQFLFEYFSETQRNKGNFPGRFSGRQFSNSRSEMNVSTLELGDSALYLCASRPGTGGTNYGYTFGSGTRLTVV.

The V and J genes are TRBV9 and TRBJ2-2; 9 bases agree with TRBD2. CDR1 and CDR2 (germline): SGDLS, YYNGEE. The CDR3 contains 15 residues. Unmatched junction bases numbered 3, after V lost 0 bases and J lost 6 bases. The CDR3 DNA reads as TGTGCCAGCAGCGTAGGTGGCGGGGGGGCCGGGGAGCTGTTTTTT. Translation: CASSVGGGGAGELFF. The variable domain in full, completed from reference TRBV9 and TRBJ2-2, reads DSGVTQTPKHLITATGQRVTLRCSPRSGDLSVYWYQQSLDQGLQFLIQYYNGEERAKGNILERFSAQQFPDLHSELNLSSLELGDSALYFCASSVGGGGAGELFFGEGSRLTVL.

Concerning this clone: A junction boundary mismatches the germline segment, possibly from a read error. The V and J genes are TRBV5-1 and TRBJ2-6; D is possibly TRBD1 (6 bases). Germline V gene lookup returns CDR1 SGHRS and CDR2 YFSETQ. The CDR3 runs to 16 residues. The DNA for the CDR3 is TGCGCCAGTGAACTAACAGGGAATTATGGGACCAACGTCCTGACTTTC. The encoded protein is CASELTGNYGTNVLTF.

This clone has only a few counts. CDR3 region: CSIWGRGTGSYNEQFF. In nucleotides, the CDR3 is TGCAGCATTTGGGGGAGGGGGACAGGCTCCTACAATGAGCAGTTCTTC. The chain carries TRBV29-1 and TRBJ2-1, with D maybe TRBD1 (8 bases). Trimming stripped 8 bases from V and 0 bases from J, with 20 bases between. Germline CDR1 reads SQVTM; CDR2 reads ANQGSEA. The CDR3 spans 16 residues.

The chain recombines TRBV2 with TRBJ1-6; D is unclear. The V gene's germline CDR1 is SNHLY and CDR2 FYNNEI. This CDR3 is built from 12 residues. V was shortened by 4 bases and J by 9 bases, with 7 bases between the two germline ends. CDR3 sequence (DNA): TGTGCCAGCAGTGGGCCAGGTTCACCCCTCCACTTT. Translation: CASSGPGSPLHF.

The V and J genes are TRBV5-4 and TRBJ2-4; D is unclear. The CDR3 has 15 residues. The germline gives CDR1 SGHNT, CDR2 YYREEE (reference sequence). V dropped 4 bases and J dropped 1 base, with 12 bases sitting between them. CDR3 nucleotide sequence: TGTGCCAGCAGCCGCCCCCAGGCGGCCAAAAACATTCAGTACTTC. Its protein product is CASSRPQAAKNIQYF.

This clone has just a few counts. The rearrangement links TRBV9 to TRBJ2-1; 12 bases match TRBD2. The CDR3 loop spans 14 amino acids. Trimming removed 3 bases from V and 13 bases from J; junction bases left unmatched: 8. Germline assignment: CDR1 SGDLS and CDR2 YYNGEE. CDR3 protein: CASSAGLAGRGQFF. CDR3 in DNA: TGTGCCAGCAGCGCCGGACTAGCGGGGCGAGGTCAGTTCTTC.

The CDR3 nucleotides are TGTGCCAGCAGCTTGGGGCAGCCGCTCTATCAGCCCCAGCATTTT. Amino acids: CASSLGQPLYQPQHF. The J gene is TRBJ1-5, the V gene TRBV7-8; perhaps TRBD1 as D (5 bases). Germline V gives CDR1 SGHVS, CDR2 FQNEAQ. Deletions cut 3 bases from V and 5 bases from J, with 14 bases between. The CDR3 totals 15 residues.

J is TRBJ1-6 and V is TRBV29-1; 7 bases match TRBD1. The germline V gene encodes CDR1 SQVTM and CDR2 ANQGSEA. The CDR3 length is 13 residues. V gave up 6 bases and J gave up 9 bases; unmatched junction bases: 8. CDR3 region: CSVTTGNSSPLHF. The CDR3 nucleotides are TGCAGCGTCACGACAGGGAATAGTTCACCCCTCCACTTT. The full variable domain, with the rest looked up from reference TRBV29-1 and TRBJ1-6, is SAVISQKPSRDICQRGTSLTIQCQVDSQVTMMFWYRQQPGQSLTLIATANQGSEATYESGFVIDKFPISRPNLTFSTLTVSNMSPEDSSIYLCSVTTGNSSPLHFGNGTRLTVT.

The CDR3 sequence is CASSATSYEQYF. DNA for the CDR3: TGTGCCAGCAGCGCAACATCCTACGAGCAGTACTTC. The chain recombines TRBV5-4 with TRBJ2-7, with D unresolved. Germline V gene sequence: CDR1 SGHNT, CDR2 YYREEE (reference sequence). The CDR3 length is 12 residues. The V end lost 4 bases, the J end lost 1 base, and 6 bases lay between the germline ends.

This chain joins TRBV7-3 and TRBJ2-1, with 11 bases lining up with TRBD2. CDR1 and CDR2 from the germline V gene are SGHTA and FQGTGA. This CDR3 is 15 amino acids long. Unmatched junction bases numbered 6, after V lost 5 bases and J lost 6 bases. CDR3 DNA: TGTGCCAGCAGCCAAAGACTAGCGGGGTTCAATGAGCAGTTCTTC. Translating it yields CASSQRLAGFNEQFF.

In its sample, this clone was seen a few times. In nucleotides, the CDR3 is TGTGCCAGCAGTCGTAGCGGGAAATACGAGCAGTACTTC. The encoded protein is CASSRSGKYEQYF. This chain links TRBV6-5 with TRBJ2-7; 8 positions match TRBD2. The V segment lost 5 bases and the J segment 4 bases; nucleotides outside the gene matches: 4. Germline values: CDR1 MNHEY, CDR2 SVGAGI. The CDR3 sequence is 13 residues long.

The V call is TRBV27, the J call TRBJ1-1, with a weak D call TRBD1 (5 bases). V dropped 7 bases and J dropped 0 bases, with 15 bases sitting between them. The CDR3 totals 15 residues. CDR1 and CDR2 from the germline V gene are MNHEY and SMNVEV (reference sequence). CDR3 nucleotides: TGTGCCAGCACCTACCGGGGAGGGGTGAACACTGAAGCTTTCTTT. Protein sequence: CASTYRGGVNTEAFF.

J is TRBJ2-5 and V is TRBV5-6; 13 positions agree with TRBD2. V lost 2 bases, J lost 2 bases, and 3 bases stayed unmatched. This CDR3 has 16 residues. Germline V lookup: CDR1 SGHDT, CDR2 YYEEEE. The CDR3: CASSFRTSGGQETQYF. The CDR3 DNA sequence: TGTGCCAGCAGCTTTAGGACTAGCGGGGGACAAGAGACCCAGTACTTC.

The chain joins TRBV2 to TRBJ1-2; no clear D. The CDR3 sequence is 14 residues long. Germline assignment: CDR1 SNHLY and CDR2 FYNNEI. With 6 bases removed from V and 4 bases from J, the gap between germline ends came to 15 bases. The CDR3 loop reads CASRDRGGGYGYTF. The CDR3, as DNA: TGTGCCAGCAGAGACCGGGGAGGTGGCTATGGCTACACCTTC.